A selection of T cell receptor beta chains follows, all from one sample in a study of shared clonotypes between healthy human individuals. Clones were read by immunoSEQ multiplex PCR, and TCRdb kept only the in-frame ones, dropping some. The sample holds roughly 680,000 clones; 55% to 80% are singletons and the top ten take under 2%. Sequencing was done on a sample of memory CD4+ T cells sorted from blood. These receptors came from a woman aged 25-40 years in good health. CDR3s include the opening cysteine and the closing phenylalanine or tryptophan. The order of the fields is CDR3 DNA, CDR3 protein, J gene, D gene, clone size, V gene. D genes are given only for firm matches. Size is omitted from some rows. Given values are once, few, many or a class for expanded clones.

TGTGCCAGCAGTCCCGCTCGCGGGAGCGATACGCAGTATTTT | CASSPARGSDTQYF | TRBJ2-3 | TRBD2 | . | TRBV25-1
TGTGCCAGTAGTTCCCGGGGCGCCCAAGAGACCCAGTACTTC | CASSSRGAQETQYF | TRBJ2-5 | . | . | TRBV19
TGCGCCAGCAGCTTGGTCTCTACTAACAATGAGCAGTTCTTC | CASSLVSTNNEQFF | TRBJ2-1 | . | . | TRBV5-1
TGTGCCAGCAGGGGACTAGCGGGAATTCTCGAGCAGTTCTTC | CASRGLAGILEQFF | TRBJ2-1 | TRBD2 | . | TRBV2
TGTGCCAGCAGCTTGGGCGGGGGGCGAACTAATGAAAAACTGTTTTTT | CASSLGGGRTNEKLFF | TRBJ1-4 | . | . | TRBV5-4
TGTGCCAGCAGCCTAGGGACAGGGTGGGAAGAGACCCAGTACTTC | CASSLGTGWEETQYF | TRBJ2-5 | TRBD1 | few | TRBV7-8
TGTGCCAACAGAACTGAGCCAGCGGGAGGGGTGTCAGATACGCAGTATTTT | CANRTEPAGGVSDTQYF | TRBJ2-3 | TRBD2 | . | TRBV2
TGTGCCAGCTCACTCTCGGGACTAGCGCCCAGCACAGATACGCAGTATTTT | CASSLSGLAPSTDTQYF | TRBJ2-3 | TRBD2 | . | TRBV18
TGCGCCAGCAGCCAAGCTGCTTCCAAGAGCCTAGATGAGCAGTTCTTC | CASSQAASKSLDEQFF | TRBJ2-1 | . | . | TRBV4-1
TGTGCCAGCACCCCACAGGGCTCAGCGTCGAACACCGGGGAGCTGTTTTTT | CASTPQGSASNTGELFF | TRBJ2-2 | . | few | TRBV7-9
TGTGCCAGCACCCCCTATAGTGGAGAACTGGCAGATACGCAGTATTTT | CASTPYSGELADTQYF | TRBJ2-3 | . | . | TRBV28
TGTGCCAGTAGTATAGATCGGTACAGTGGCTACACCTTC | CASSIDRYSGYTF | TRBJ1-2 | . | . | TRBV19
TGCGCCAGCAGCTTGGGGGAGGGGGCGCAAAAGGCCTATGGCTACACCTTC | CASSLGEGAQKAYGYTF | TRBJ1-2 | TRBD1 | few | TRBV5-1
TGTGCCAGCAGGCCCGGGACAGGGACGTACGAGCAGTACTTC | CASRPGTGTYEQYF | TRBJ2-7 | TRBD1 | . | TRBV11-2
TGTGCCAGCAGTTTAGGACAGGGAGGGCGCTACGAGCAGTACTTC | CASSLGQGGRYEQYF | TRBJ2-7 | . | few | TRBV6-6
TGTGCCAGCAGCTTGGGGGGACTGCTTAACTATGGCTACACCTTC | CASSLGGLLNYGYTF | TRBJ1-2 | . | . | TRBV5-8
TGTGCCAGCAGAGCCGGACTAGACAATGAGCAGTTCTTC | CASRAGLDNEQFF | TRBJ2-1 | TRBD2 | . | TRBV9
TGTGCCAGCAGCGTAGCGAGCGGGAGCTTCTATACGCAGTATTTT | CASSVASGSFYTQYF | TRBJ2-3 | TRBD2 | . | TRBV9
TGTGCCAGCACCTCTTTTCGGGGAGAATCATACGAGCAGTACTTC | CASTSFRGESYEQYF | TRBJ2-7 | . | . | TRBV28
TGTGCCAGCAAGCCCCCACCCCTGGGAAATGAGCAGTTCTTC | CASKPPPLGNEQFF | TRBJ2-1 | . | . | TRBV2
TGTGCCAGCAGCTTAGCTCGCCAGGGGGCCTATGGCTACACCTTC | CASSLARQGAYGYTF | TRBJ1-2 | TRBD1 | . | TRBV7-9
TGTGCCAGCAGTTTATCGCCCAGCGGGAGTTATAATGAGCAGTTCTTC | CASSLSPSGSYNEQFF | TRBJ2-1 | TRBD2 | . | TRBV27
TGTGCCAGCTCGGGCCAGGAGAATCAGCCCCAGCATTTT | CASSGQENQPQHF | TRBJ1-5 | . | few | TRBV2
TGTGCCAGCAGCATTAGCGGGAGCCACGGGGAGCTGTTTTTT | CASSISGSHGELFF | TRBJ2-2 | TRBD2 | few | TRBV7-3
TGTGCCAGCAGTTTCAGACAGGGGACGCGGTTCTTC | CASSFRQGTRFF | TRBJ2-1 | TRBD1 | . | TRBV5-8
TGTGCCAGCGGTCCCGGGGAAAACATTCAGTACTTC | CASGPGENIQYF | TRBJ2-4 | . | many | TRBV7-9
TGTGCCGCCCAGGGAGGGCCTGGAAACACCATATATTTT | CAAQGGPGNTIYF | TRBJ1-3 | . | . | TRBV19
TGTGCCAGTCGTCGGGGCGGGAGGGCCCCCAATGAGCAGTTCTTC | CASRRGGRAPNEQFF | TRBJ2-1 | TRBD2 | . | TRBV27
TGTGCCAGCAGCTCCGGGACAGTAATATCCAACTATGGCTACACCTTC | CASSSGTVISNYGYTF | TRBJ1-2 | TRBD1 | few | TRBV7-2
TGTGCCAGCACCTATGGCGGGCCCTACGAGCAGTACTTC | CASTYGGPYEQYF | TRBJ2-7 | . | . | TRBV6-6
TGTGCCAGCAGTTACCTCCCCGGGGGAATCTATGGCTACACCTTC | CASSYLPGGIYGYTF | TRBJ1-2 | . | . | TRBV6-5
TGTGCCAGCAGCTTAAACAGTGTACGAAACACTGAAGCTTTCTTT | CASSLNSVRNTEAFF | TRBJ1-1 | . | . | TRBV11-2
TGTGCCAGCAGTTTCGCCCCCGGGGTTAGCAATCAGCCCCAGCATTTT | CASSFAPGVSNQPQHF | TRBJ1-5 | . | once | TRBV28
TGTGCCAGCAGTCGGGACAAATCGGGAGGCACTGAAGCTTTCTTT | CASSRDKSGGTEAFF | TRBJ1-1 | . | once | TRBV28
TGTGCCAGCAGTGAAGGGGCAGGGGCTAACTATGGCTACACCTTC | CASSEGAGANYGYTF | TRBJ1-2 | . | . | TRBV6-1
TGCGCCAGCAGTGATCAGGAAAATCAGCCCCAGCATTTT | CASSDQENQPQHF | TRBJ1-5 | . | many | TRBV10-1
TGCAGCGCAGGGAGGGCCGAAGTTCAGTTCTTC | CSAGRAEVQFF | TRBJ2-1 | TRBD2 | . | TRBV20-1
TGTGCCAGCAGTTTACTGCGAGTAGAGCAGTTCTTC | CASSLLRVEQFF | TRBJ2-1 | . | . | TRBV28
TGTGCCAGCAGCCTCTATGGGGCGGGCCTTGGGATAGCCAAAAACATTCAGTACTTC | CASSLYGAGLGIAKNIQYF | TRBJ2-4 | . | once | TRBV28
TGTGCCAGCAGCTTGAATGTCGGGAACACCGGGGAGCTGTTTTTT | CASSLNVGNTGELFF | TRBJ2-2 | . | . | TRBV7-8
TGTGCCGCCGCGGGACAGGGGAACTCCGGGGAGCTGTTTTTT | CAAAGQGNSGELFF | TRBJ2-2 | TRBD1 | few | TRBV6-5
TGTGCCAGCAGCGCATCCGGGACGTTTATTGAAGCTTTCTTT | CASSASGTFIEAFF | TRBJ1-1 | . | . | TRBV7-9